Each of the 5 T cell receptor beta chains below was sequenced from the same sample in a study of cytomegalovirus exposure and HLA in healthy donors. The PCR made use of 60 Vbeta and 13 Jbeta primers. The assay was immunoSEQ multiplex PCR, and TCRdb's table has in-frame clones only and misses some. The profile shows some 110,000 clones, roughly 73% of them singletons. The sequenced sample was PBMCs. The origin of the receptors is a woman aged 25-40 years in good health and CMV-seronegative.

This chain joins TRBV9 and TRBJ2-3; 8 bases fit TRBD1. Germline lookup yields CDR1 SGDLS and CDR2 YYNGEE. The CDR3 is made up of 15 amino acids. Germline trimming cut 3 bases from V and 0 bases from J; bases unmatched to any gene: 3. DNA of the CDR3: TGTGCCAGCAGCGGGACAGGGCAGAGCACAGATACGCAGTATTTT. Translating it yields CASSGTGQSTDTQYF.

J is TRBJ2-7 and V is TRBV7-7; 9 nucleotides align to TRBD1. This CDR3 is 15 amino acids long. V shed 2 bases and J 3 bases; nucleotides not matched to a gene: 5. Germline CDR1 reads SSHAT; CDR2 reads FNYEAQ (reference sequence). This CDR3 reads CASSLKPGQGYEQYF. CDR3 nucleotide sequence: TGTGCCAGCAGCTTAAAACCGGGACAGGGCTACGAGCAGTACTTC.

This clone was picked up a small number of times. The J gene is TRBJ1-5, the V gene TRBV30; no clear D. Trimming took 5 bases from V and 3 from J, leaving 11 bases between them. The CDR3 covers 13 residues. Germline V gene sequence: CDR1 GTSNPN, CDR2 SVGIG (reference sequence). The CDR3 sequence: CAWERGSNQPQHF. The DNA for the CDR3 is TGTGCCTGGGAGCGTGGGTCCAATCAGCCCCAGCATTTT. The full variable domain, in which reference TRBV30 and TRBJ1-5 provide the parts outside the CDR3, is SQTIHQWPATLVQPVGSPLSLECTVEGTSNPNLYWYRQAAGRGLQLLFYSVGIGQISSEVPQNLSASRPQDRQFILSSKKLLLSDSGFYLCAWERGSNQPQHFGDGTRLSIL.

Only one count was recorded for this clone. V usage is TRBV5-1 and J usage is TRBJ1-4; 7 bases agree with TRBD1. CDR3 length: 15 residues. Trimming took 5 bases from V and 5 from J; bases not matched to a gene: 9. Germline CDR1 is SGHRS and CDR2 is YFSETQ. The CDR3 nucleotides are TGCGCCAGCAGTAATACAGGGGATCCAAATGAAAAACTGTTTTTT. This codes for CASSNTGDPNEKLFF.

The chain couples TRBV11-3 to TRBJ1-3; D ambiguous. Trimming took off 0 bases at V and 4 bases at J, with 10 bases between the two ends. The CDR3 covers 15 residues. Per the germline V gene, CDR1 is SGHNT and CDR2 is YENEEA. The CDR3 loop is CASSLEGSRGNTIYF. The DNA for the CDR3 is TGTGCCAGCAGCTTAGAAGGGAGTCGCGGAAACACCATATATTTT.